Sequencing of this T cell receptor (beta chain) was carried out in a study of OX40 agonist ivuxolimab in advanced cancers. Germline V gene sequence: CDR1 MNHNY, CDR2 SVGAGI (reference sequence). CDR3 length: 12 amino acids. Trimming took off 5 bases at V and 7 bases at J, with 11 bases between the two ends. Some clones are missing from TCRdb's copy, which holds only in-frame ones; the method was immunoSEQ multiplex PCR. The profile shows fewer than 85,000 clones, about 86% of them singletons. This chain links TRBV6-6 with TRBJ1-1, with a weak D call TRBD1 (6 bases). Source: CD4+ or CD8+ T cells sorted from blood, taken in a trial of the OX40 agonist ivuxolimab. The sequence was collected from an adult with an advanced solid tumor such as melanoma, head and neck, liver or kidney cancer. CDR3 amino acids: CASSTGQYEAFF. CDR3 nucleotide sequence: TGTGCCAGCAGTACGGGACAATATGAAGCTTTCTTT.